The entry below describes one TCR beta chain. Its antigen is not identified. These data belong to a study of cytomegalovirus exposure and HLA in healthy donors. Findings and caveats of the study: Rare sequences made up most TCRs, while some public TCRs were found in many donors.

CDR1 is MNHNS, CDR2 SASEGT, per germline. Trimming took off 6 bases at V and 11 bases at J, with 16 bases between the two ends. The CDR3 is made up of 12 amino acids. At the time of sampling, donors were nominally healthy, though unrecorded immune exposures were likely. The study ran its PCR with 60 Vbeta and 13 Jbeta primers. Measured with immunoSEQ multiplex PCR; TCRdb has only the in-frame clones, and not every one. The sample shows roughly 200,000 clones, approximately 78% of them seen only once. The sample was PBMCs. The chain joins TRBV6-1 to TRBJ2-5, with D perhaps matching TRBD1 (7 bases). The sequence was obtained from a woman aged 35 to 49 in good health and CMV-seronegative. CDR3 loop: CASRVTGEEQYF. As DNA, the CDR3 is TGTGCCAGCAGGGTTACAGGGGAGGAGCAGTACTTC.